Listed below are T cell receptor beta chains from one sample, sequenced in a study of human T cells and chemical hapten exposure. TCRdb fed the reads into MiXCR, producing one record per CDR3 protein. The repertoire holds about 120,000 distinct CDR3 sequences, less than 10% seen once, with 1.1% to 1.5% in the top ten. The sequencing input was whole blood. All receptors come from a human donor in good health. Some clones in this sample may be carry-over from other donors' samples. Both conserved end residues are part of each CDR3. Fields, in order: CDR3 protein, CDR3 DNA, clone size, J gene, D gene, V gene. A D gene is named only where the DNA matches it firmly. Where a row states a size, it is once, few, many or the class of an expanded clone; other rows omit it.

CDR3: CSAVSGRKHTGELFF
DNA: TGCAGTGCGGTGAGCGGGAGAAAGCACACCGGGGAGCTGTTTTTT
size: many
J: TRBJ2-2
D: TRBD2
V: TRBV20-1

CDR3: CASSQDLSNRQGNYGYTF
DNA: TGTGCCAGCAGCCAAGATCTGAGTAACAGACAGGGAAACTATGGCTACACCTTC
size: many
J: TRBJ1-2
D: TRBD1
V: TRBV4-2

CDR3: CASSLALATDTQYF
DNA: TGTGCCAGCAGCTTAGCGCTAGCAACAGATACGCAGTATTTT
size: many
J: TRBJ2-3
D: -
V: TRBV7-2

CDR3: CASSPVEGAGARGSYEQYF
DNA: TGTGCCAGCAGCCCTGTAGAAGGGGCAGGGGCGAGAGGATCCTACGAGCAGTACTTC
size: -
J: TRBJ2-7
D: -
V: TRBV13

CDR3: CASSPSPPEGRGKPDEAFF
DNA: TGTGCCAGCTCACCATCTCCCCCTGAGGGCAGGGGGAAGCCCGATGAAGCTTTCTTT
size: many
J: TRBJ1-1
D: TRBD1
V: TRBV18

CDR3: CASSQAPRLASYGYTF
DNA: TGTGCCAGCAGCCAAGCACCTCGTTTGGCGAGCTATGGCTACACCTTC
size: few
J: TRBJ1-2
D: -
V: TRBV14

CDR3: CASSWTAENYGYTF
DNA: TGTGCCAGCAGTTGGACAGCCGAAAACTATGGCTACACCTTC
size: many
J: TRBJ1-2
D: -
V: TRBV27

CDR3: CASSQFGGSSYEQYF
DNA: TGTGCCAGCAGCCAATTCGGCGGGAGCTCCTACGAGCAGTACTTC
size: few
J: TRBJ2-7
D: TRBD2
V: TRBV14

CDR3: CASSGGLAGALGSDTQYF
DNA: TGTGCCAGCAGCGGTGGACTAGCGGGGGCCCTAGGTTCAGATACGCAGTATTTT
size: few
J: TRBJ2-3
D: TRBD2
V: TRBV9

CDR3: CASRDTGTSDEQYF
DNA: TGTGCCAGCAGGGACACCGGGACTAGCGACGAGCAGTACTTC
size: few
J: TRBJ2-7
D: TRBD2
V: TRBV5-6

CDR3: CASSLGRGRVNTGELFF
DNA: TGTGCCAGCAGCCTCGGCCGGGGCAGGGTGAACACCGGGGAGCTGTTTTTT
size: -
J: TRBJ2-2
D: -
V: TRBV11-3

CDR3: CASSPDYSTSNTGELFF
DNA: TGCGCCAGCAGCCCAGATTACAGTACATCCAACACCGGGGAGCTGTTTTTT
size: many
J: TRBJ2-2
D: -
V: TRBV5-1

CDR3: CASSFGVEQYF
DNA: TGTGCCAGCAGTTTTGGGGTCGAGCAGTACTTC
size: -
J: TRBJ2-7
D: -
V: TRBV27

CDR3: CSGRAGVVYEQYF
DNA: TGCAGTGGTAGGGCAGGGGTCGTCTACGAGCAGTACTTC
size: few
J: TRBJ2-7
D: -
V: TRBV20-1

CDR3: CASSGVAGVYEQYF
DNA: TGTGCCAGCAGTGGTGTAGCGGGGGTCTACGAGCAGTACTTC
size: -
J: TRBJ2-7
D: TRBD2
V: TRBV6-4

CDR3: CASSFGHNYEQYF
DNA: TGTGCCAGCAGCTTCGGACATAACTACGAGCAGTACTTC
size: few
J: TRBJ2-7
D: -
V: TRBV11-2

CDR3: CASLPRGGSYGYTF
DNA: TGTGCCAGCCTCCCCCGGGGAGGTAGCTATGGCTACACCTTC
size: many
J: TRBJ1-2
D: -
V: TRBV6-2/TRBV6-3

CDR3: CASSGQGATEAFF
DNA: TGTGCCAGCAGTGGACAGGGGGCGACTGAAGCTTTCTTT
size: many
J: TRBJ1-1
D: TRBD1
V: TRBV2

CDR3: CASSGTAGAPDTQYF
DNA: TGTGCCAGCAGCGGAACGGCGGGAGCCCCAGATACGCAGTATTTT
size: many
J: TRBJ2-3
D: TRBD2
V: TRBV9

CDR3: CASSLVGPLDEQYF
DNA: TGTGCCAGCAGCTTAGTAGGGCCCCTCGACGAGCAGTACTTC
size: many
J: TRBJ2-7
D: -
V: TRBV11-2

CDR3: CASRKRQGVQPQHF
DNA: TGTGCCAGCAGGAAGAGGCAGGGAGTCCAGCCCCAGCATTTT
size: few
J: TRBJ1-5
D: -
V: TRBV27

CDR3: CASSPGQGADQPQHF
DNA: TGTGCCAGCTCACCAGGGCAGGGGGCCGATCAGCCCCAGCATTTT
size: -
J: TRBJ1-5
D: TRBD1
V: TRBV18

CDR3: CASRDRDSSPEQFF
DNA: TGTGCCAGCAGAGACCGGGACTCCTCTCCTGAGCAGTTCTTC
size: -
J: TRBJ2-1
D: -
V: TRBV2

CDR3: CASSYSGGGQPQHF
DNA: TGTGCCAGCAGTTACTCAGGGGGAGGTCAGCCCCAGCATTTT
size: -
J: TRBJ1-5
D: -
V: TRBV6-2/TRBV6-3

CDR3: CASSLGVSGAWDTQYF
DNA: TGTGCCAGCAGCTTAGGTGTTTCGGGGGCGTGGGATACGCAGTATTTT
size: few
J: TRBJ2-3
D: -
V: TRBV7-3

CDR3: CASTTGGPGDEQYF
DNA: TGTGCCAGCACCACGGGAGGGCCTGGGGACGAGCAGTACTTC
size: -
J: TRBJ2-7
D: TRBD2
V: TRBV6-1

CDR3: CASSIRTGELFF
DNA: TGTGCCAGCAGTATTAGGACCGGGGAGCTGTTTTTT
size: many
J: TRBJ2-2
D: -
V: TRBV27

CDR3: CAISRTGGSGETQYF
DNA: TGTGCCATCAGCCGGACAGGGGGCTCGGGAGAGACCCAGTACTTC
size: -
J: TRBJ2-5
D: TRBD1
V: TRBV10-3

CDR3: CSAPRQGPSYEQYF
DNA: TGCAGTGCACCCAGACAGGGACCCTCCTACGAGCAGTACTTC
size: -
J: TRBJ2-7
D: TRBD1
V: TRBV20-1

CDR3: CASRSGGGNQPQHF
DNA: TGTGCCAGCAGGTCAGGGGGTGGTAATCAGCCCCAGCATTTT
size: many
J: TRBJ1-5
D: TRBD1
V: TRBV6-1

CDR3: CASSLWRGGDYNEQFF
DNA: TGTGCCAGCAGCTTATGGCGGGGGGGAGATTACAATGAGCAGTTCTTC
size: -
J: TRBJ2-1
D: TRBD2
V: TRBV7-6

CDR3: CASSWTSGGDQYF
DNA: TGTGCCAGCAGTTGGACTAGCGGGGGGGACCAGTACTTC
size: -
J: TRBJ2-5
D: TRBD2
V: TRBV27

CDR3: CASSDSLGTLSGELFF
DNA: TGTGCCAGCAGTGATTCTCTTGGGACACTTTCCGGGGAGCTGTTTTTT
size: many
J: TRBJ2-2
D: -
V: TRBV2

CDR3: CAISEMDGEQFF
DNA: TGTGCCATCAGTGAGATGGATGGTGAGCAGTTCTTC
size: many
J: TRBJ2-1
D: -
V: TRBV10-3

CDR3: CSARGQGEIQPQHF
DNA: TGCAGTGCTAGGGGACAGGGGGAGATTCAGCCCCAGCATTTT
size: -
J: TRBJ1-5
D: TRBD1
V: TRBV20-1

CDR3: CASSSPLGRGALLAGGNTQYF
DNA: TGTGCCAGCAGTTCCCCGCTTGGGAGGGGGGCCCTACTAGCGGGAGGCAATACGCAGTATTTT
size: many
J: TRBJ2-3
D: TRBD2
V: TRBV12-3/TRBV12-4

CDR3: CASSQDLGWDSSSYEQYF
DNA: TGTGCCAGCAGCCAAGATCTGGGGTGGGACTCTTCCTCCTACGAGCAGTACTTC
size: -
J: TRBJ2-7
D: -
V: TRBV4-2

CDR3: CSARLGSGETPDTQYF
DNA: TGCAGTGCTAGATTAGGGAGCGGGGAAACTCCGGATACGCAGTATTTT
size: many
J: TRBJ2-3
D: TRBD2
V: TRBV20-1

CDR3: CASTEGGLAGRENIQYF
DNA: TGTGCCAGCACCGAGGGGGGACTAGCGGGCAGGGAAAACATTCAGTACTTC
size: few
J: TRBJ2-4
D: TRBD2
V: TRBV12-3/TRBV12-4

CDR3: CASSQGLASTDTQYF
DNA: TGCGCCAGCAGCCAGGGACTAGCTAGCACAGATACGCAGTATTTT
size: -
J: TRBJ2-3
D: TRBD2
V: TRBV4-1

CDR3: CASSVGRNTGELFF
DNA: TGTGCCAGCAGCGTAGGTAGGAACACCGGGGAGCTGTTTTTT
size: few
J: TRBJ2-2
D: -
V: TRBV9

CDR3: CASSYRTATSYEQYF
DNA: TGTGCCAGCAGTTACAGGACAGCAACCTCCTACGAGCAGTACTTC
size: -
J: TRBJ2-7
D: -
V: TRBV6-5

CDR3: CASSIDRGGYSNQPQHF
DNA: TGTGCCAGTAGTATAGACAGGGGAGGCTATAGCAATCAGCCCCAGCATTTT
size: many
J: TRBJ1-5
D: -
V: TRBV19

CDR3: CASTRGGTSQETQYF
DNA: TGCGCCAGCACCCGAGGTGGGACTAGTCAAGAGACCCAGTACTTC
size: -
J: TRBJ2-5
D: TRBD2
V: TRBV5-1

CDR3: CASSFAGDTQYF
DNA: TGTGCCAGCAGTTTTGCAGGAGATACGCAGTATTTT
size: few
J: TRBJ2-3
D: -
V: TRBV12-3/TRBV12-4

CDR3: CASSLVEGADTQYF
DNA: TGTGCCAGCAGCTTAGTTGAGGGGGCAGATACGCAGTATTTT
size: -
J: TRBJ2-3
D: -
V: TRBV7-9

CDR3: CASSRTGGEDRGGYTF
DNA: TGTGCCAGCAGCCGGACAGGGGGCGAAGACAGAGGCGGCTACACCTTC
size: many
J: TRBJ1-2
D: TRBD1
V: TRBV7-6

CDR3: CASSQVGGFKAFF
DNA: TGCGCCAGCAGCCAAGTTGGAGGCTTTAAAGCTTTCTTT
size: few
J: TRBJ1-1
D: -
V: TRBV4-1

CDR3: CASSLPPGLAGERQFF
DNA: TGTGCCAGCAGCTTGCCACCGGGACTAGCGGGAGAACGGCAGTTCTTC
size: many
J: TRBJ2-1
D: TRBD2
V: TRBV7-9

CDR3: CASSLEAGLGGETQYF
DNA: TGTGCCAGCAGCTTAGAGGCCGGACTAGGGGGGGAGACCCAGTACTTC
size: many
J: TRBJ2-5
D: -
V: TRBV11-2

CDR3: CASSLGVLGGDYGYTF
DNA: TGTGCCAGCAGTTTGGGTGTATTGGGGGGGGACTATGGCTACACCTTC
size: few
J: TRBJ1-2
D: -
V: TRBV12-3/TRBV12-4

CDR3: CASSPTGSGSTDTQYF
DNA: TGTGCCAGCAGCCCGACTGGTAGCGGGAGCACAGATACGCAGTATTTT
size: -
J: TRBJ2-3
D: TRBD2
V: TRBV3-1

CDR3: CSAREGGPSYNEQFF
DNA: TGCAGTGCTAGAGAGGGGGGGCCCTCCTACAATGAGCAGTTCTTC
size: -
J: TRBJ2-1
D: -
V: TRBV20-1

CDR3: CASSQVKTLSGSFF
DNA: TGCGCCAGCAGCCAAGTCAAGACCCTAAGTGGATCTTTCTTT
size: many
J: TRBJ1-1
D: -
V: TRBV4-1

CDR3: CAIRPGTSGSNEQFF
DNA: TGTGCCATCAGACCCGGGACTAGCGGGAGCAATGAGCAGTTCTTC
size: many
J: TRBJ2-1
D: TRBD2
V: TRBV10-3

CDR3: CASSPGPRRSYNEQFF
DNA: TGTGCCAGCAGCCCAGGTCCCAGGCGCTCCTACAATGAGCAGTTCTTC
size: few
J: TRBJ2-1
D: -
V: TRBV5-6

CDR3: CASSPLREQYF
DNA: TGTGCCAGCTCCCCCTTGCGGGAGCAGTACTTC
size: few
J: TRBJ2-7
D: -
V: TRBV2